These 4 T cell receptor beta chains originate from one sample sequenced in a study of metastatic and nonmetastatic thyroid tumors. TCRdb re-called the PCR reads via MiXCR. The sample holds about 30,000 clones; about 4.1% are singletons and the top ten take approximately 22%. All patients reached thyroid surgery having received no treatment beforehand. The specimen sequenced was blood. The receptors come from a female donor with papillary thyroid cancer or a benign thyroid nodule (not recorded which). Some clones in this sample may be carry-over from other donors' samples.

In its sample, this clone was seen a few times. V is TRBV6-6 and J is TRBJ2-1; no definite D call. CDR3 length: 15 residues. Trimming removed 2 bases at V and 4 bases at J, with 12 bases between. Germline CDR1 reads MNHNY; CDR2 reads SVGAGI (reference sequence). The CDR3: CASSYMQVAYNEQFF. CDR3 coding DNA: TGTGCCAGCAGTTACATGCAGGTCGCTTACAATGAGCAGTTCTTC.

This clone has at least ten counts. The same CDR3 also results from other DNA sequences found in this sample. This chain uses TRBV5-1 with TRBJ2-1, with D uncertain. Trimming took 7 bases from V and 4 from J, leaving 18 bases between them. The CDR3 is 15 residues long. CDR1 is SGHRS and CDR2 is YFSETQ in the germline V gene. DNA for the CDR3: TGCGCCAGCCGTCGACTGACCGCAGAATACAATGAGCAGTTCTTC. Amino acids: CASRRLTAEYNEQFF. Using reference TRBV5-1 and TRBJ2-1 for the parts outside the CDR3, the full variable domain is KAGVTQTPRYLIKTRGQQVTLSCSPISGHRSVSWYQQTPGQGLQFLFEYFSETQRNKGNFPGRFSGRQFSNSRSEMNVSTLELGDSALYLCASRRLTAEYNEQFFGPGTRLTVL.

This rearrangement joins TRBV6-1 to TRBJ2-7; 7 nucleotides line up with TRBD2. The CDR3 extends over 17 amino acids. Germline CDR1 MNHNS, CDR2 SASEGT. The V segment lost 3 bases and the J segment 5 bases; nucleotides outside the gene matches: 16. The CDR3 bases are TGTGCCAGCAGTGACCCGAGCCTCTCGGGAGGCAGGCACGAGCAGTACTTC. As protein: CASSDPSLSGGRHEQYF.

There are many counts of this clone. The chain is built from TRBV7-9 and TRBJ2-7; 10 bases are a match to TRBD2. Germline lookup yields CDR1 SEHNR and CDR2 FQNEAQ (reference sequence). V shed 4 bases and J 2 bases; nucleotides not matched to a gene: 8. The CDR3 contains 16 residues. Here the CDR3 DNA reads TGTGCCAGCAGCTCAGCGGGGACTAGCGCAACCTACGAGCAGTACTTC. Protein product: CASSSAGTSATYEQYF.